The clone carrying this TCR beta chain turned up a few times. This specimen belongs to a study of T-cell memory formation after mild COVID-19. One entry per CDR3 protein, called by TCRdb with MiXCR from the 5' RACE reads. The table lists around 130,000 distinct CDR3 sequences, about a sixth of them singletons, with around 4.8% in the top ten. J was trimmed by 10 bases and V by 5 bases; bases with no gene match: 13. The CDR3 consists of 15 residues. The germline CDR1 and CDR2 sequences are SGHTA and FQGNSA. The sequence derives from a man younger than 35 who had mild COVID-19 (a few samples of this study predate the infection). Cell type and time point are not known. This chain connects TRBV7-2 to TRBJ1-4; TRBD1 matches 7 bases. Sequenced sample: PBMCs or a T cell subset sorted from them (not recorded which). The CDR3 DNA reads as TGTGCCAGCAGCCGTGGACAGGCCCAGGGGGGAAAACTGTTTTTT. It is translated as CASSRGQAQGGKLFF.